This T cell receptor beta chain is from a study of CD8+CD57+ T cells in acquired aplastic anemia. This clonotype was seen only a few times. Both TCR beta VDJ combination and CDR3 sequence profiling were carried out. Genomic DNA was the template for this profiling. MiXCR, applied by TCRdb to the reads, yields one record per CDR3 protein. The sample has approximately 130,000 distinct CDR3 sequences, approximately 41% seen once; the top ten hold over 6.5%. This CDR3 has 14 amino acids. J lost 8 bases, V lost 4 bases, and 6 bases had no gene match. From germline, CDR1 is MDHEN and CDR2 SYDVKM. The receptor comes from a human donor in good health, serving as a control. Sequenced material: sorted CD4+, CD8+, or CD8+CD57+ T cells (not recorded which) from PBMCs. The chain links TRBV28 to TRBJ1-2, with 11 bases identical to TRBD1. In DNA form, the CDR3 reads TGTGCCAGCAGTTCCCCGGGACAGGGGGACGGCTACACCTTC. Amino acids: CASSSPGQGDGYTF.